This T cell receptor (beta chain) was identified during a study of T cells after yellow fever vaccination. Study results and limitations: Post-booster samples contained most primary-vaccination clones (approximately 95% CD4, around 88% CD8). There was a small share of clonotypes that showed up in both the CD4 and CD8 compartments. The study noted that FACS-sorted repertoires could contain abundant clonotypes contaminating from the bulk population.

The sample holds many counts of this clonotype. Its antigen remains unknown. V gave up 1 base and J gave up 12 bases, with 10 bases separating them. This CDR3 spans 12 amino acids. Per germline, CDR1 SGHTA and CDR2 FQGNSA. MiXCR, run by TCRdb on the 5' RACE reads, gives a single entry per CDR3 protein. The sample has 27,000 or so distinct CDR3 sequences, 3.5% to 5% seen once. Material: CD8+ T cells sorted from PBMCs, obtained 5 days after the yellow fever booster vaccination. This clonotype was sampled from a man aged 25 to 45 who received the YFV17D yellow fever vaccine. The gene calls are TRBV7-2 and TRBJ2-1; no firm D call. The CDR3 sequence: CASSLGFGWQFF. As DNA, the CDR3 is TGTGCCAGCAGCTTAGGTTTTGGGTGGCAGTTCTTC.